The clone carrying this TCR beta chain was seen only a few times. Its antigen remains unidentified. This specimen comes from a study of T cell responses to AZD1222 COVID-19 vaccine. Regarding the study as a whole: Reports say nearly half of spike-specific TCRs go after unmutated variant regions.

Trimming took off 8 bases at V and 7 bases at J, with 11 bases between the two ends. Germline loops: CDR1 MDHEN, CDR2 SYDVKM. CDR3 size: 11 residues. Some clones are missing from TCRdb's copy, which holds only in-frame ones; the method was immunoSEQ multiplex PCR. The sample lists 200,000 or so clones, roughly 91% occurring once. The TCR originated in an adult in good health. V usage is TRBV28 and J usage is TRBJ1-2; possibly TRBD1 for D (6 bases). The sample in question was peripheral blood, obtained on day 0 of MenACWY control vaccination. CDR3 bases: TGTGCCAGCGGGCAGGGGCTTGGCTACACCTTC. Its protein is CASGQGLGYTF.